Following are 18 T cell receptor beta chains from one sample sequenced in a study of Graves' ophthalmopathy and Graves' hyperthyroidism. TCR beta CDR3 regions were amplified from RNA transcripts. A first-round RT-PCR used HTBI primers, followed by a second-round multiplex PCR. Each CDR3 protein is one row after TCRdb ran MiXCR on the multiplex PCR reads. This repertoire shows around 400,000 distinct CDR3 sequences, approximately 20% found once; its top ten account for roughly 1.6%. Material: peripheral blood. The receptor source for this set is a woman younger than 30 with Graves' ophthalmopathy.

This clonotype was counted ten times or more. The gene calls are TRBV5-1 and TRBJ1-6; TRBD1 matches at 9 bases. CDR3 length: 14 residues. Trimming cost V 3 bases and J 7 bases; bases outside gene matches: 2. Germline values: CDR1 SGHRS, CDR2 YFSETQ. The CDR3 spells CASSYGQGNSPLHF. The CDR3 DNA is TGCGCCAGCAGCTACGGACAGGGGAATTCACCCCTCCACTTT.

This clonotype appeared many times. The gene calls are TRBV6-4 and TRBJ1-2; 12 nucleotides align to TRBD1. CDR1 is MRHNA, CDR2 SNTAGT, per germline. V shed 7 bases, J shed 5 bases, and the junction held 20 bases outside the gene matches. The CDR3 covers 19 residues. CDR3 sequence: CASTGTGTGGAVVRYGYTF. In nucleotides, the CDR3 is TGTGCCAGCACTGGAACCGGGACAGGGGGCGCAGTTGTACGGTATGGCTACACCTTC.

V and J are TRBV12-3 or TRBV12-4 and TRBJ2-7, with D maybe TRBD1 (5 bases). V was shortened by 3 bases and J by 4 bases, with 19 bases between the two germline ends. The CDR3 spans 16 residues. CDR3 in amino acids: CASSLGRPPGPYEQYF. The CDR3 DNA sequence: TGTGCCAGCAGTTTGGGGCGACCCCCTGGCCCTTACGAGCAGTACTTC.

The table lists this clonotype with many counts. The rearrangement links TRBV27 to TRBJ1-2, with D possibly matching TRBD1 (5 bases). The germline gives CDR1 MNHEY, CDR2 SMNVEV (reference sequence). Trimming removed 2 bases from V and 3 bases from J, with 10 bases in between. This CDR3 is 14 amino acids long. CDR3 protein: CASSLQGVDYGYTF. CDR3 in DNA: TGTGCCAGCAGTTTACAGGGCGTGGACTATGGCTACACCTTC.

The table lists this clonotype with many counts. The rearrangement joins TRBV19 to TRBJ2-5; 8 bases are shared with TRBD1. J gave up 2 bases and V 3 bases, and 8 bases lay outside the gene matches. Germline CDR1 reads LNHDA; CDR2 reads SQIVND (reference sequence). There are 16 residues in the CDR3. The CDR3 bases are TGTGCCAGTAGTATTACTCGGACAGGGATACAAGAGACCCAGTACTTC. It yields the protein CASSITRTGIQETQYF.

This clonotype turned up a few times. V usage is TRBV4-2 and J usage is TRBJ2-7; 7 nucleotides align to TRBD2. CDR1 and CDR2 from the germline V gene are LGHNA and YNFKEQ. The CDR3 runs to 15 residues. V lost 5 bases and J lost 6; bases outside the gene matches: 13. CDR3 in amino acids: CASSKNLRDYVEQYF. CDR3 bases: TGTGCCAGCAGCAAGAATCTCCGGGACTATGTCGAGCAGTACTTC.

This clonotype occurred a few times. The rearrangement joins TRBV6-1 to TRBJ2-5; D remains ambiguous. The CDR3 length is 13 residues. Trimming cost V 0 bases and J 5 bases, with 7 bases left between them. CDR1 is MNHNS, CDR2 SASEGT, per germline. The CDR3 loop is CASSEARRETQYF. The CDR3 DNA reads TGTGCCAGCAGTGAAGCGCGTCGGGAGACCCAGTACTTC.

This clonotype occurred many times. The genes are TRBV20-1 and TRBJ1-5, with D perhaps TRBD1 (5 bases). The germline CDR1 and CDR2 sequences are DFQATT and SNEGSKA (reference sequence). V shed 2 bases and J shed 5 bases, with 7 bases lying between them. CDR3 length: 12 residues. The chain's CDR3 is CSARTRDQPQHF. For the CDR3, the DNA is TGCAGTGCTAGAACCAGGGATCAGCCCCAGCATTTT.

The table lists this clonotype with many counts. The chain links TRBV7-3 to TRBJ1-1; TRBD1 is a possible D gene (6 bases). Germline loops: CDR1 SGHTA, CDR2 FQGTGA. This CDR3 comprises 13 residues. Deletions cut 6 bases from V and 4 bases from J, with 12 bases between. The CDR3 loop reads CASSYRGPTEAFF. In DNA, the CDR3 is TGTGCCAGCAGTTACCGGGGGCCCACTGAAGCTTTCTTT.

The sample holds many counts of this clonotype. The chain joins TRBV6-5 to TRBJ1-1; D not resolved. The CDR3 contains 13 residues. Germline CDR1 is MNHEY and CDR2 is SVGAGI. V was pared by 5 bases and J by 4 bases, with 11 bases between. The chain's CDR3 is CASSTGMTTEAFF. CDR3 nucleotide sequence: TGTGCCAGCAGTACGGGCATGACCACTGAAGCTTTCTTT.

The chain is built from TRBV6-1 and TRBJ2-7; no definite D call. The CDR3 spans 13 residues. CDR1 MNHNS and CDR2 SASEGT come from the germline V gene. Between the trimmed V and J ends, which lost 0 bases and 3 bases, there was a span of 6 bases. Here the CDR3 reads CASSEAGFYEQYF. The CDR3 coding sequence is TGTGCCAGCAGTGAAGCGGGTTTCTACGAGCAGTACTTC.

This clonotype was detected many times. The chain employs TRBV29-1 and TRBJ2-2; 12 nucleotides agree with TRBD2. The trim removed 5 bases at V and 3 bases at J, leaving 10 bases unmatched. Germline CDR1 SQVTM, CDR2 ANQGSEA. The CDR3 is 17 amino acids. CDR3 DNA: TGCAGCGTTATACTAGCGGGAGGTAGTCTGGACACCGGGGAGCTGTTTTTT. Translation: CSVILAGGSLDTGELFF.

At least ten counts were recorded for this clonotype. J is TRBJ2-7 and V is TRBV15; maybe TRBD2 (5 bases). The V gene lost 5 bases and the J gene lost 2 bases, with 16 bases spanning the gap. The CDR3 is 15 amino acids. Germline V gene lookup returns CDR1 LNHNV and CDR2 YYDKDF (reference sequence). The CDR3 DNA reads TGTGCCACCAGCGGAGCCGGGAAGGTTCCCTACGAGCAGTACTTC. Its protein product is CATSGAGKVPYEQYF.

Many counts were recorded for this clonotype. The chain joins TRBV5-1 to TRBJ2-7, with a tentative D call TRBD1 (5 bases). Trimming stripped 2 bases from V and 2 bases from J, with 8 bases between. The CDR3 has 13 amino acids. Germline assignment: CDR1 SGHRS and CDR2 YFSETQ. In DNA form, the CDR3 reads TGCGCCAGCAGCTTTGACAGACCCTACGAGCAGTACTTC. Amino acids: CASSFDRPYEQYF.

Ten or more counts support this clonotype. The chain uses TRBV10-1 and TRBJ2-4; possibly TRBD1 for D (6 bases). This CDR3 has 16 residues. CDR1 is WNHNN and CDR2 is SYGVQD in the germline V gene (reference sequence). Trimming took 0 bases from V and 1 from J, leaving 10 bases between them. The CDR3 DNA reads as TGCGCCAGCAGTGAGTCGGCAGGGGAGGCCAAAAACATTCAGTACTTC. Amino acids: CASSESAGEAKNIQYF.

In this sample, this clonotype turned up many times. The chain's CDR3 is CASSPPEGRGSYEQYF. In DNA form, the CDR3 reads TGTGCCAGCAGTCCTCCCGAAGGGCGGGGTTCCTACGAGCAGTACTTC. The rearrangement links TRBV27 to TRBJ2-7, with TRBD2 as a possible D gene (6 bases). V was shortened by 5 bases and J by 1 base, with 18 bases between the two germline ends. This CDR3 has 16 amino acids. The germline gives CDR1 MNHEY, CDR2 SMNVEV (reference sequence).

This sequence joins TRBV27 and TRBJ1-1; 7 positions match TRBD1. Germline V gene data show CDR1 as MNHEY and CDR2 as SMNVEV (reference sequence). The CDR3 extends over 17 amino acids. After removal of 4 bases from V and 2 bases from J, the junction contained 13 bases not matched to a gene. The CDR3 nucleotides read TGTGCCAGCAGTTCATCAACCCTAGGGACAGCCAACACTGAAGCTTTCTTT. This gives the protein CASSSSTLGTANTEAFF.

In this sample, this clonotype turned up many times. The chain employs TRBV6-2 or TRBV6-3 and TRBJ1-6; the match to TRBD1 covers 7 bases. Trimming cost V 7 bases and J 0 bases; bases outside gene matches: 9. This CDR3 spans 17 amino acids. From germline, CDR1 is MNHEY and CDR2 SVGEGT. The CDR3 DNA follows: TGTGCCAGCACCCGGCACCGGGACAGCTCCTATAATTCACCCCTCCACTTT. Amino acids: CASTRHRDSSYNSPLHF.